The entry below describes one T cell receptor (beta chain). This sample is part of a study of blood T cell repertoires in COVID-19. Methods used by the authors: Cell counts per sample came from amplifying reference gene primers. Only in-frame clones appear in the TCRdb table, and some are missing; sequencing was by immunoSEQ multiplex PCR. V, J and clone size reflect that table, while D and trimming were determined from the DNA. The sample holds roughly 120,000 clones, approximately 90% seen once. Source material: peripheral blood. The receptor's source is a human donor with active COVID-19. The donor label of this sample is uncertain.

CDR3 bases: TGTGCCAGCAGCTGGACCCGACAGGGTAACTCTGGAAACACCATATATTTT. Its protein product is CASSWTRQGNSGNTIYF. The J gene is TRBJ1-3, the V gene TRBV5-6; TRBD1 aligns across 7 bases. The CDR3 is made up of 17 amino acids. Germline V CDR1 and CDR2: SGHDT, YYEEEE. V lost 3 bases and J lost 0; bases outside the gene matches: 9.